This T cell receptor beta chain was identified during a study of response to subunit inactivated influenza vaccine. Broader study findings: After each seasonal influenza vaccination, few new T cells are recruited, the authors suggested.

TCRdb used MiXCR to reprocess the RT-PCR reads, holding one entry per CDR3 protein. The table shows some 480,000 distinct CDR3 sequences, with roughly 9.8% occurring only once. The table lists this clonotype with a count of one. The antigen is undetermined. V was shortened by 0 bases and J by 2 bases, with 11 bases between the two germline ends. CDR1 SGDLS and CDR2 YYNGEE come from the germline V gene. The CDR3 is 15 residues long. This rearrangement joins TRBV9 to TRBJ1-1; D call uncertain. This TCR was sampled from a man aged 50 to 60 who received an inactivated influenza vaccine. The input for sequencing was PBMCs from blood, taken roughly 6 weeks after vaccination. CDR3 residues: CASSVGRWSNTEAFF. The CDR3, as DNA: TGTGCCAGCAGCGTAGGAAGATGGAGTAACACTGAAGCTTTCTTT.